These 14 T cell receptor beta chains originate from one sample sequenced in a study of blood T cells in healthy people across ages. A second 7 to 11 cycle PCR used barcoded and J-beta primers. MiXCR, run by TCRdb on the 5' RACE reads, gives a single entry per CDR3 protein. Of 1 million or so distinct CDR3 sequences listed, 20% to 25% are singletons. The same data also contributed to another study, on T cells of mothers and their children.

Sequenced material: blood. These receptor sequences come from a girl aged 2-15 years in good health.

There are a few counts of this clonotype. The V call is TRBV4-1, the J call TRBJ1-1, with 7 bases aligning to TRBD1. V lost 3 bases to trimming and J lost 5 bases; unmatched junction nucleotides: 6. The CDR3 has 14 amino acids. Germline CDR1 and CDR2: MGHRA and YSYEKL. The CDR3 loop is CASSQTAGGTEAFF. The CDR3 nucleotides are TGCGCCAGCAGCCAGACTGCAGGGGGTACTGAAGCTTTCTTT.

The rearrangement uses TRBV13 and TRBJ2-1, with D possibly TRBD2 on 6 matching bases. The V gene's germline CDR1 is PRHDT and CDR2 FYEKMQ (reference sequence). The CDR3 totals 17 residues. V lost 5 bases and J lost 5, with 22 bases in between. CDR3 amino acids: CASSISRLGPINNEQFF. The CDR3 DNA sequence: TGTGCCAGCAGCATATCCCGACTAGGCCCAATTAACAATGAGCAGTTCTTC.

The chain is built from TRBV7-9 and TRBJ2-5; unclear D gene. Germline V gene data show CDR1 as SEHNR and CDR2 as FQNEAQ (reference sequence). Trimming shortened V by 2 bases and J by 0 bases, and 10 bases separated the two germline ends. The CDR3 covers 15 residues. CDR3 in amino acids: CASSLIGPDQETQYF. DNA for the CDR3: TGTGCCAGCAGCTTAATCGGTCCGGACCAAGAGACCCAGTACTTC.

For this clonotype: One junction end does not reproduce the germline sequence, and a read error may be involved. V usage is TRBV29-1 and J usage is TRBJ2-7; 10 nucleotides align to TRBD2. This CDR3 comprises 14 residues. Germline V lookup: CDR1 SQVTM, CDR2 ANQGSEA. The chain's CDR3 is CSVEGQREGYDQYF. The CDR3 coding sequence is TGCAGCGTTGAAGGACAGCGGGAGGGCTACGACCAGTACTTC.

J is TRBJ2-2 and V is TRBV2; the D gene is possibly TRBD2 (6 bases). Trimming pared 5 bases from V and 8 bases from J, leaving 9 bases between. Germline loops: CDR1 SNHLY, CDR2 FYNNEI. The CDR3 has 12 residues. The chain's CDR3 is CASSWDSGELFF. In DNA form, the CDR3 reads TGTGCCAGCAGTTGGGACTCGGGGGAGCTGTTTTTT.

This clonotype showed up just a few times. This chain uses TRBV25-1 with TRBJ2-1, with 11 bases fitting TRBD2. CDR3 length equals 16 residues. Germline V lookup: CDR1 MGHDK, CDR2 SYGVNS. V was pared by 3 bases and J by 6 bases, with 7 bases of the junction left unmatched. The CDR3 DNA reads as TGTGCCAGCAGTGAGGGGGGACTAGCGGAAATCAATGAGCAGTTCTTC. Its protein is CASSEGGLAEINEQFF.

The table lists this clonotype with a few counts. At one of its ends the junction is not consistent with the germline gene, which may arise from a read error. This rearrangement joins TRBV6-1 to TRBJ2-5; a possible D gene is TRBD2 (5 bases). The J call may be in error: the DNA end matches TRBJ2-1 better. The V gene's germline CDR1 is MNHNS and CDR2 SASEGT. The CDR3 totals 14 residues. This chain's CDR3 is CASGTAASSNEQFF. CDR3 sequence (DNA): TGTGCCAGTGGTACAGCGGCTTCCTCCAATGAGCAGTTCTTC.

Turning to this clonotype: A read error may explain this, as a much larger clone is one base away. V usage is TRBV9 and J usage is TRBJ2-5; a weak D match, TRBD2 (5 bases). Germline CDR1 reads SGDLS; CDR2 reads YYNGEE. CDR3 size: 13 residues. The CDR3 protein is CASVAPHGDEQLF. The CDR3, as DNA: TGTGCCAGCGTTGCTCCCCACGGGGATGAGCAGCTCTTC.

The chain links TRBV20-1 to TRBJ2-7; 9 nucleotides align to TRBD2. The junction had 3 bases not matched to a gene; V was cut back by 0 bases and J by 6 bases. Looked up from germline, CDR1 is DFQATT and CDR2 is SNEGSKA (reference sequence). This CDR3 region has 13 residues. In DNA form, the CDR3 reads TGCAGTGCTAGAGAAGCGGGGGGTCTCGAGCAGTACTTC. This translates into CSAREAGGLEQYF.

This clonotype was detected many times. This chain connects TRBV9 to TRBJ1-5, with a weak D call TRBD1 (5 bases). V was pared by 4 bases and J by 5 bases, with 13 bases between. Looked up from germline, CDR1 is SGDLS and CDR2 is YYNGEE. The CDR3 has 14 amino acids. The CDR3 spells CASSPGGGYQPQHF. In nucleotides, the CDR3 is TGTGCCAGCAGCCCCGGGGGGGGATATCAGCCCCAGCATTTT.

The chain has TRBV10-3 and TRBJ2-5; 7 nucleotides agree with TRBD1. CDR1 and CDR2 from the germline V gene are ENHRY and SYGVKD. The V segment lost 5 bases and the J segment 1 base; nucleotides outside the gene matches: 4. The CDR3 sequence is 14 residues long. CDR3 nucleotide sequence: TGTGCCATCAGTAAGGGACAGTCCCAAGAGACCCAGTACTTC. Translation gives CAISKGQSQETQYF.

This chain links TRBV12-3 or TRBV12-4 with TRBJ2-7; D is uncertain. V was clipped by 1 base and J by 0 bases, with 7 bases between them. The CDR3 is 14 residues long. The CDR3 DNA reads as TGTGCCAGCAGTTTAGTGCGGAACTCCTACGAGCAGTACTTC. Amino acid sequence: CASSLVRNSYEQYF.

This clonotype was picked up a small number of times. This rearrangement joins TRBV20-1 to TRBJ1-3; D gene unclear. The length of the CDR3 is 15 residues. Trimming stripped 2 bases from V and 0 bases from J, with 11 bases between. Germline CDR1 is DFQATT and CDR2 is SNEGSKA (reference sequence). The CDR3 is CSARLGGSSGNTIYF. The CDR3 DNA reads as TGCAGTGCTAGATTGGGCGGCAGCTCTGGAAACACCATATATTTT.

This clonotype occurred a few times. The chain couples TRBV28 to TRBJ2-7, with D perhaps matching TRBD2 (5 bases). The germline V gene has CDR1 MDHEN and CDR2 SYDVKM. CDR3 length equals 14 residues. V lost 4 bases, J lost 7 bases, and 17 bases lay in between. The CDR3 region is CASSSPIPGGEQYF. The CDR3 DNA sequence: TGTGCCAGCAGTTCCCCTATCCCCGGCGGGGAGCAGTACTTC.